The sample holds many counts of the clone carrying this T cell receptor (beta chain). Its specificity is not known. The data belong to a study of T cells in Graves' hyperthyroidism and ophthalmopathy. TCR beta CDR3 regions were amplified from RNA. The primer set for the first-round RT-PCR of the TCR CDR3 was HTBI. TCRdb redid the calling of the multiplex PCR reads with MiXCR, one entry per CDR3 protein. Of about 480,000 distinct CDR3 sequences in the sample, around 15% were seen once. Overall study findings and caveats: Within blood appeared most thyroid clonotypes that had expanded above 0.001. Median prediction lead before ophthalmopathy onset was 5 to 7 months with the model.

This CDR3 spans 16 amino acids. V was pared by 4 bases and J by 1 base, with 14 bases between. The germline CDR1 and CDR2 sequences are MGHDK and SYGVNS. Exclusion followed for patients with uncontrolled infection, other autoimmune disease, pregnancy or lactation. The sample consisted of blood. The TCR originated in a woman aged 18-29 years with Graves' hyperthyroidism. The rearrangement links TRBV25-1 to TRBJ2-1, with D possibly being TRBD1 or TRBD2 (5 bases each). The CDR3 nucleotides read TGTGCCAGCAGTGTGCTCGGGGCTAAATCCTACAATGAGCAGTTCTTC. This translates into CASSVLGAKSYNEQFF.